This TCR beta chain was captured in a study of beta chain features in type 1 diabetes. In the study overall: No patient-donor differences in age, gender, total cells or subset yield. Over all samples combined, 90 million to 140 million sorted cells were examined. The study's findings and limits: These data did not resolve whether HLA type affects TCRB rearrangement. Diminished insertions and augmented deletions at VDJ junctions characterized type 1 diabetes patients. Shortening of TCRB CDR3s, moderate but significant, appeared in all four CD4+ subsets of Type 1 diabetes patients.

As to this clone: Its antigen is unidentified.

This CDR3 is built from 13 residues. With 5 bases clipped from V and 7 bases from J, the junction kept 5 bases outside the gene matches. Germline values: CDR1 SNHLY, CDR2 FYNNEI. All of the isolated RNA was reverse transcribed, so expressed TCRB transcripts were sequenced. Data came from immunoSEQ multiplex PCR; TCRdb stores just in-frame clones and leaves some out. The sample lists 120,000 or so clones, about a sixth occurring once. The clonotype comes from a man aged 25-45 years with type 1 diabetes. The sample was central memory CD4+ T cells from blood. The chain couples TRBV2 to TRBJ1-5, with 7 nucleotides matching TRBD1. CDR3 in amino acids: CASSNRGRQPQHF. The CDR3, as DNA: TGTGCCAGCAGTAACAGGGGACGCCAGCCCCAGCATTTT.